This T cell receptor beta chain was documented in a study of blood T cell repertoires in COVID-19. Study details: Some COVID-19 samples were acute and others convalescent; all came from the United States, Italy and Spain. The cDNA or gDNA used as material had been derived from T cells, B-cell-depleted T cells, or PBMCs.

Authors' methods: Amplification of reference gene primers provided the estimated nucleated cell counts. Assay: immunoSEQ multiplex PCR; the TCRdb copy retains only in-frame clones and omits some. D and trimming were read from the DNA, whereas the V and J calls and clone size are those reported in that table. Among around 260,000 clones listed, over 65% were seen once. V lost 7 bases and J 0 bases, leaving 7 bases between the germline ends. Per germline, CDR1 LNHDA and CDR2 SQIVND (reference sequence). The CDR3 covers 13 residues. The chain carries TRBV19 and TRBJ1-3, with no clear D. This clonotype originated in a man in his sixties who had recovered from COVID-19. The sequenced material came from peripheral blood. CDR3 region: CASTFFSGNTIYF. DNA of the CDR3: TGTGCCAGTACGTTCTTCTCTGGAAACACCATATATTTT.